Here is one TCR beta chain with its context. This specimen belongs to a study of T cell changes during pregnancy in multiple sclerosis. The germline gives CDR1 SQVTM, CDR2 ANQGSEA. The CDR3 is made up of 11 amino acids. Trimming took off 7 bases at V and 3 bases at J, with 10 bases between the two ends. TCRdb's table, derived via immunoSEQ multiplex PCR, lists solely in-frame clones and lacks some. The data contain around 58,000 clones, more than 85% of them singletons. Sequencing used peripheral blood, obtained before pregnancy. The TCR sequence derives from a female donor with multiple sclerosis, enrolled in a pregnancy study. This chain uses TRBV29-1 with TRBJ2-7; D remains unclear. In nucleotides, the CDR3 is TGCAGCGCCGGCTCGGGCTACGAGCAGTACTTC. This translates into CSAGSGYEQYF.